A single sample gave rise to the 7 T cell receptor beta chains below, sequenced in a study of response to subunit inactivated influenza vaccine. TCRdb fed the RT-PCR reads into MiXCR, producing one record per CDR3 protein. The data show about 520,000 distinct CDR3 sequences, with about a tenth seen just once and 10% to 15% held by the top ten. The sample was PBMCs from blood, taken roughly 45 days after vaccination. The receptors were gathered from a man aged 50 to 59 who received an inactivated influenza vaccine.

This clonotype was detected only a few times. V gene TRBV29-1 combines with J gene TRBJ1-1; a possible D gene is TRBD1 (5 bases). CDR1 and CDR2 from the germline V gene are SQVTM and ANQGSEA. The CDR3 covers 12 residues. The V gene lost 7 bases and the J gene lost 5 bases, with 14 bases spanning the gap. The chain's CDR3 is CSATVGQTEAFF. In DNA, the CDR3 is TGCAGCGCAACGGTGGGGCAGACTGAAGCTTTCTTT.

This clonotype showed up just a few times. V gene TRBV20-1 combines with J gene TRBJ2-2, with 7 bases matching TRBD2. Germline loops: CDR1 DFQATT, CDR2 SNEGSKA (reference sequence). This CDR3 spans 16 amino acids. V trimming: 0 bases; J trimming: 7 bases; junction bases outside the gene matches: 11. Written as DNA, the CDR3 is TGCAGTGCTAGAGATCGGGGGGAGGGCCCCGTCGGGGAGCTGTTTTTT. Translating it yields CSARDRGEGPVGELFF.

This clonotype was seen many times. The chain has TRBV29-1 and TRBJ2-7; D is ambiguous. There are 15 residues in the CDR3. Trimming pared 7 bases from V and 3 bases from J, leaving 22 bases between. Germline CDR1 SQVTM, CDR2 ANQGSEA. In DNA form, the CDR3 reads TGCAGCGCCAAGTCTAGTCACTTGGGTGGCTACGAGCAGTACTTC. Translating gives CSAKSSHLGGYEQYF.

V is TRBV7-9 and J is TRBJ2-3; D may correspond to TRBD1 or TRBD2 (6 bases each). Germline V gives CDR1 SEHNR, CDR2 FQNEAQ (reference sequence). V lost 7 bases, J lost 8 bases, and 16 bases lay in between. This CDR3 region has 13 residues. The CDR3 region is CASISRGVGTQYF. The CDR3 DNA reads as TGTGCCAGCATTTCTAGGGGGGTTGGTACGCAGTATTTT. Together with reference TRBV7-9 and TRBJ2-3, the CDR3 gives the full variable domain: DTGVSQNPRHKITKRGQNVTFRCDPISEHNRLYWYRQTLGQGPEFLTYFQNEAQLEKSRLLSDRFSAERPKGSFSTLEIQRTEQGDSAMYLCASISRGVGTQYFGPGTRLTVL.

The chain joins TRBV25-1 to TRBJ1-5, with D uncertain. Trimming removed 1 base at V and 5 bases at J, with 9 bases between. Germline V lookup: CDR1 MGHDK, CDR2 SYGVNS. The CDR3 loop spans 14 amino acids. The CDR3 DNA follows: TGTGCCAGCAGTGAATGGGGTAACGATCAGCCCCAGCATTTT. Translating it yields CASSEWGNDQPQHF.

This clonotype was seen many times. J is TRBJ1-1 and V is TRBV12-3 or TRBV12-4, with 7 bases that match TRBD1. This CDR3 has 15 residues. The V gene end was trimmed by 5 bases and the J gene end by 2 bases; junction bases not matched to a gene: 8. The CDR3 sequence is CASSPTWTGNTEAFF. The CDR3 region has the DNA TGTGCCAGCAGTCCCACTTGGACAGGAAACACTGAAGCTTTCTTT.

This clonotype has only a few counts. This rearrangement joins TRBV7-7 to TRBJ2-5; D uncertain. V dropped 1 base and J dropped 3 bases, with 12 bases sitting between them. Germline V lookup: CDR1 SSHAT, CDR2 FNYEAQ (reference sequence). The CDR3 contains 15 residues. Here the CDR3 reads CASSLDLGQKETQYF. The CDR3 coding sequence is TGTGCCAGCAGCTTAGATCTCGGGCAGAAAGAGACCCAGTACTTC.